The 19 T cell receptor beta chains below come from one sample, sequenced in a study of CD8 T cells in ankylosing spondylitis. Study-level findings and limits: One TCR beta motif, made up of eight highly homologous variants, appeared characteristic of ankylosing spondylitis blood.

TCRdb itself ran the 5' RACE reads through MiXCR, one entry per CDR3 protein. The sample consists of a few hundred thousand distinct CDR3 sequences, 15% to 20% of them appearing once. Their recognized antigens are unknown. Sequenced sample: blood, either unsorted or a sorted T cell fraction (not recorded which). The source of these receptors is a male donor with ankylosing spondylitis.

This clonotype has at least ten counts. The chain joins TRBV6-6 to TRBJ1-1; D gene ambiguous. This CDR3 contains 12 residues. Trimming cost V 5 bases and J 1 base, with 5 bases left between them. From germline, CDR1 is MNHNY and CDR2 SVGAGI (reference sequence). CDR3 nucleotides: TGTGCCAGCAGTAGGCCGAACACTGAAGCTTTCTTT. This sequence encodes CASSRPNTEAFF.

V usage is TRBV7-3 and J usage is TRBJ2-1, with 7 bases lining up with TRBD1. Losses at the gene ends were 5 bases for V and 4 bases for J; bases not matched to a gene: 8. The CDR3 has 15 residues. CDR1 SGHTA and CDR2 FQGTGA come from the germline V gene. The CDR3 here is CASSPKGGAYNEQFF. The CDR3 DNA reads as TGTGCCAGCAGCCCCAAAGGGGGCGCTTACAATGAGCAGTTCTTC.

This clonotype was observed a handful of times. The chain carries TRBV10-3 and TRBJ1-4; 7 bases agree with TRBD1. CDR3 length: 14 amino acids. Trimming cost V 7 bases and J 0 bases; bases outside gene matches: 2. The germline V gene encodes CDR1 ENHRY and CDR2 SYGVKD. CDR3 coding DNA: TGTGCCATCACCGGGACAGCAACTAATGAAAAACTGTTTTTT. The encoded protein is CAITGTATNEKLFF.

This clonotype has ten or more counts. The gene calls are TRBV18 and TRBJ2-6; D remains ambiguous. There are 12 residues in the CDR3. CDR1 is KGHSH, CDR2 LQKENI, per germline. V was pared by 6 bases and J by 2 bases, with 2 bases between. CDR3 amino acids: CASSPGANVLTF. CDR3 bases: TGTGCCAGCTCCCCTGGGGCCAACGTCCTGACTTTC.

This clonotype was counted only a few times. The chain couples TRBV12-3 or TRBV12-4 to TRBJ2-3, with 7 bases matching TRBD2. The V and J ends lost 7 bases and 1 base, in that order; junction bases with no gene match: 8. The CDR3 is 15 residues long. The CDR3 loop reads CASTRERFGTDTQYF. CDR3 in DNA: TGTGCCAGCACGCGGGAGCGGTTTGGCACAGATACGCAGTATTTT.

The J gene is TRBJ2-1, the V gene TRBV25-1; 10 bases line up with TRBD2. Germline lookup yields CDR1 MGHDK and CDR2 SYGVNS. The CDR3 contains 16 residues. Trimming took 2 bases from V and 3 from J; bases not matched to a gene: 4. CDR3: CASSESGGAYYNEQFF. DNA of the CDR3: TGTGCCAGCAGTGAAAGCGGGGGGGCCTACTACAATGAGCAGTTCTTC.

This clonotype was seen a handful of times. This chain connects TRBV5-1 to TRBJ1-4; D perhaps matches TRBD1 (6 bases). V was trimmed by 2 bases and J by 3 bases, leaving 14 bases between them. The length of the CDR3 is 16 residues. The V gene's germline CDR1 is SGHRS and CDR2 YFSETQ. CDR3 in DNA: TGCGCCAGCAGCTTAAGGGGGGATGCCTCTAATGAAAAACTGTTTTTT. It is translated as CASSLRGDASNEKLFF.

In this sample, this clonotype turned up a few times. The V gene is TRBV7-8, the J gene TRBJ2-7; 8 nucleotides agree with TRBD2. From germline, CDR1 is SGHVS and CDR2 FQNEAQ. V was clipped by 4 bases and J by 6 bases; unmatched bases: 11. The CDR3 has 15 amino acids. Here the CDR3 DNA reads TGTGCCAGCAGCTCCCGACTAGCGTATGGTTCCGAGCAGTACTTC. This encodes CASSSRLAYGSEQYF.

The J gene is TRBJ1-1, the V gene TRBV19, with D tentatively TRBD1 (6 bases). This CDR3 spans 14 amino acids. The V and J ends lost 3 bases and 6 bases respectively, with 14 bases between them. The V gene's germline CDR1 is LNHDA and CDR2 SQIVND (reference sequence). The CDR3: CASSMGWGASEAFF. CDR3 bases: TGTGCCAGTAGTATGGGCTGGGGGGCCTCTGAAGCTTTCTTT.

The sample holds many counts of this clonotype. V and J are TRBV24-1 and TRBJ2-1; 10 bases line up with TRBD1. The V gene end was trimmed by 6 bases and the J gene end by 7 bases; junction bases not matched to a gene: 5. This CDR3 has 14 residues. Germline assignment: CDR1 KGHDR and CDR2 SFDVKD. The CDR3 DNA is TGTGCCACCAGTATGGGACAGGGGTTGAATGAGCAGTTCTTC. Translating it yields CATSMGQGLNEQFF.

This clonotype occurred a few times. This chain joins TRBV7-2 and TRBJ1-3, with D uncertain. Per germline, CDR1 SGHTA and CDR2 FQGNSA. The CDR3 length is 14 residues. Trimming took 3 bases from V and 8 from J, leaving 14 bases between them. The CDR3 sequence: CASSFGLARDTIYF. The DNA for the CDR3 is TGTGCCAGCAGCTTCGGCCTCGCACGAGACACCATATATTTT.

The chain links TRBV5-1 to TRBJ2-1, with 8 bases aligning to TRBD2. Trimming took 0 bases from V and 5 from J; bases not matched to a gene: 7. Looked up from germline, CDR1 is SGHRS and CDR2 is YFSETQ. The CDR3 runs to 16 residues. CDR3 DNA sequence: TGCGCCAGCAGCTTGGGTGTCGGGGGGGCCAACAATGAGCAGTTCTTC. Protein product: CASSLGVGGANNEQFF.

The chain has TRBV27 and TRBJ2-3; 7 bases agree with TRBD1. Germline CDR1 is MNHEY and CDR2 is SMNVEV (reference sequence). The V and J ends lost 8 bases and 7 bases, in that order; junction bases with no gene match: 12. This CDR3 spans 14 amino acids. CDR3 coding DNA: TGTGCCAGCCGACGACAGGGCCTTTCGAATACGCAGTATTTT. Its translation is CASRRQGLSNTQYF.

The V call is TRBV5-1, the J call TRBJ1-3, with 8 bases identical to TRBD1. This CDR3 has 16 amino acids. In germline, CDR1 is SGHRS, CDR2 YFSETQ. The ends lost 4 bases at V and 1 base at J; junction bases unmatched: 7. The CDR3 sequence is CASSPWTGRSGNTIYF. The CDR3 DNA sequence: TGCGCCAGCAGCCCCTGGACAGGGCGGTCTGGAAACACCATATATTTT.

J is TRBJ2-2 and V is TRBV18, with D possibly TRBD2 on 6 matching bases. Germline V lookup: CDR1 KGHSH, CDR2 LQKENI. The CDR3 spans 15 residues. V lost 4 bases to trimming and J lost 6 bases, with 15 bases between them. The chain's CDR3 is CASSQTSRDAGELFF. The CDR3 coding sequence is TGTGCCAGCTCACAAACTAGCCGTGACGCCGGGGAGCTGTTTTTT.

The chain combines TRBV28 with TRBJ2-1; the D call may be TRBD1 or TRBD2 (6 bases each). This CDR3 comprises 15 residues. From germline, CDR1 is MDHEN and CDR2 SYDVKM. V was clipped by 5 bases and J by 7 bases, with 18 bases between them. The DNA for the CDR3 is TGTGCCAGCAGTATTAGGAACGGGGGCCCTAATGAGCAGTTCTTC. As protein: CASSIRNGGPNEQFF.

The V gene is TRBV9, the J gene TRBJ2-6; D is uncertain. The CDR3 spans 15 residues. Germline V gives CDR1 SGDLS, CDR2 YYNGEE. V lost 0 bases to trimming and J lost 0 bases, with 4 bases between them. The CDR3 DNA reads as TGTGCCAGCAGCGTAGAGGCCTCTGGGGCCAACGTCCTGACTTTC. It translates to CASSVEASGANVLTF. The full variable domain, in which reference TRBV9 and TRBJ2-6 provide the parts outside the CDR3, is DSGVTQTPKHLITATGQRVTLRCSPRSGDLSVYWYQQSLDQGLQFLIQYYNGEERAKGNILERFSAQQFPDLHSELNLSSLELGDSALYFCASSVEASGANVLTFGAGSRLTVL.

The sample holds a few counts of this clonotype. The chain joins TRBV6-1 to TRBJ1-1; 8 bases are shared with TRBD1. The V gene end was trimmed by 4 bases and the J gene end by 5 bases; junction bases not matched to a gene: 12. There are 16 residues in the CDR3. Germline loops: CDR1 MNHNS, CDR2 SASEGT. The CDR3 protein is CASSAVTTGGYTEAFF. The CDR3 nucleotides are TGTGCCAGCAGTGCCGTAACAACAGGGGGTTATACTGAAGCTTTCTTT.

This chain joins TRBV5-1 and TRBJ2-1; 8 nucleotides align to TRBD2. The V gene's germline CDR1 is SGHRS and CDR2 YFSETQ. With V trimmed by 4 bases and J by 9 bases, 9 bases remained unmatched. This CDR3 comprises 14 residues. For the CDR3, the DNA is TGCGCCAGCAGCCTAAACGGGGGGGCCGGTGAGCAGTTCTTC. The encoded protein is CASSLNGGAGEQFF.